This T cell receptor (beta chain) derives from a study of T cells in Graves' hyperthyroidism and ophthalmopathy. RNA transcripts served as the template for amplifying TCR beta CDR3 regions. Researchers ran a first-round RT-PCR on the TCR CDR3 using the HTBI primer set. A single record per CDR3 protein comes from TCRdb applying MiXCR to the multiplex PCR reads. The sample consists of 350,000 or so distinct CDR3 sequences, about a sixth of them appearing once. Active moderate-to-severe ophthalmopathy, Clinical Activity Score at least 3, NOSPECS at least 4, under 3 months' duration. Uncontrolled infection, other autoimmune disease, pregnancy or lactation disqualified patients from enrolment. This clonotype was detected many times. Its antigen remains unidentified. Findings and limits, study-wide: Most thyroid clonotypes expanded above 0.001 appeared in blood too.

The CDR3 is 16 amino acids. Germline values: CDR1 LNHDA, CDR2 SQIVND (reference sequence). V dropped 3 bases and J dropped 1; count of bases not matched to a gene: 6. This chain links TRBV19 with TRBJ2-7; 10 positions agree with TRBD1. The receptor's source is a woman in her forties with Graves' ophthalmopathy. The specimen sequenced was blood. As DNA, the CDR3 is TGTGCCAGTAGTATCCGGGGACAGGGGCGTTCCTACGAGCAGTACTTC. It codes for CASSIRGQGRSYEQYF.